These T cell receptor beta chains were read from a single sample in a study of long-term antiretroviral therapy in people with HIV. Data came from immunoSEQ multiplex PCR; TCRdb stores just in-frame clones and leaves some out. The sample includes around 24,000 clones, approximately 95% of them seen just once. The sequencing used unsorted PBMCs, collected 7.6 years after starting antiretroviral therapy. All receptors come from a woman in her thirties or forties with HIV. CDR3s include the opening cysteine and the closing phenylalanine or tryptophan. The D gene is left open where the match is weak. Clone size, where shown, is once, few, many, or a class for clones that have expanded.

v_call	clone_size	d_call	j_call	cdr3_aa	cdr3_nt
TRBV27	NA	NA	TRBJ1-4	CASSLTSAGEKLFF	TGTGCCAGCAGTTTAACCAGCGCGGGAGAAAAACTGTTTTTT
TRBV7-7	NA	NA	TRBJ2-5	CASSLLGVGETQYF	TGTGCCAGCAGCTTACTTGGGGTCGGGGAGACCCAGTACTTC
TRBV7-8	NA	NA	TRBJ2-3	CASSLRRGPSSTDTQYF	TGTGCCAGCAGCTTACGGCGGGGGCCATCTAGCACAGATACGCAGTATTTT
TRBV29-1	NA	NA	TRBJ2-5	CSATQDQETQYF	TGCAGCGCTACACAGGACCAAGAGACCCAGTACTTC
TRBV13	NA	TRBD1	TRBJ2-7	CASTGGTGSYEQYF	TGTGCCAGCACAGGGGGGACAGGGTCCTACGAGCAGTACTTC
TRBV5-6	NA	TRBD1	TRBJ2-7	CASSLGQGTGEQYF	TGTGCCAGCAGCTTGGGACAGGGGACTGGAGAGCAGTACTTC
TRBV2	NA	TRBD1	TRBJ1-4	CASKGQGISNEKLFF	TGTGCCAGCAAGGGACAGGGGATTTCTAATGAAAAACTGTTTTTT
TRBV4-3	NA	TRBD1	TRBJ2-2	CASSQSRTGEFVGELFF	TGCGCCAGCAGCCAATCCCGGACAGGGGAGTTTGTCGGGGAGCTGTTTTTT
TRBV19	NA	NA	TRBJ1-6	CANRPNSPLHF	TGTGCCAACAGGCCCAATTCACCCCTCCACTTT
TRBV11-2	few	TRBD1	TRBJ1-3	CASRPGTGAGNTIYF	TGTGCCAGCCGTCCCGGGACAGGGGCTGGAAACACCATATATTTT
TRBV14	few	NA	TRBJ1-2	CASSASPNYGYTF	TGTGCCAGCAGCGCGTCCCCTAACTATGGCTACACCTTC
TRBV19	NA	TRBD1	TRBJ1-5	CASRDRGNQPQHF	TGTGCCAGTAGGGACAGGGGCAATCAGCCCCAGCATTTT
TRBV19	NA	NA	TRBJ1-4	CASKGGTSEKLFF	TGTGCCAGTAAAGGAGGGACATCCGAAAAACTGTTTTTT
TRBV6-1	once	NA	TRBJ1-4	CASSEAMREKLFF	TGTGCCAGCAGTGAAGCAATGAGGGAAAAACTGTTTTTT
TRBV5-1	NA	TRBD1	TRBJ2-5	CASSLGGTGVLETQYF	TGCGCCAGCAGCTTGGGAGGGACAGGGGTTTTGGAGACCCAGTACTTC
TRBV10-1	NA	NA	TRBJ2-5	CASSRDIQETQYF	TGCGCCAGCAGCCGGGACATTCAAGAGACCCAGTACTTC
TRBV7-9	NA	NA	TRBJ2-1	CASSSTDRHNEQFF	TGTGCCAGCAGCTCGACCGACAGGCACAATGAGCAGTTCTTC
TRBV29-1	once	NA	TRBJ1-1	CSVEEGAWGTEAFF	TGCAGCGTTGAAGAGGGGGCATGGGGCACTGAAGCTTTCTTT
TRBV18	NA	TRBD2	TRBJ2-1	CASSLTSGGYNEQFF	TGTGCCAGCTCTCTTACTAGCGGGGGATACAATGAGCAGTTCTTC
TRBV11-3	NA	NA	TRBJ2-1	CASSSELYNEQFF	TGTGCCAGCAGCTCCGAGTTATACAATGAGCAGTTCTTC
TRBV19	NA	NA	TRBJ1-3	CASSGRRYSGNTIYF	TGTGCCAGTAGCGGTAGACGGTACTCTGGAAACACCATATATTTT
TRBV6-6	NA	TRBD1	TRBJ2-1	CASSHPGQGSYNEQFF	TGTGCCAGCAGTCATCCGGGACAGGGTTCCTACAATGAGCAGTTCTTC
TRBV7-9	NA	NA	TRBJ1-1	CASKDQGMNTEAFF	TGTGCCAGCAAGGATCAGGGGATGAACACTGAAGCTTTCTTT
TRBV10-3	NA	TRBD1	TRBJ2-5	CAISEALGQGALETQYF	TGTGCCATCAGTGAAGCTTTAGGACAGGGGGCTTTGGAGACCCAGTACTTC
TRBV19	NA	NA	TRBJ1-3	CASSQTAHSGNTIYF	TGTGCCAGTAGCCAGACGGCGCACTCTGGAAACACCATATATTTT
TRBV5-1	NA	TRBD2	TRBJ2-1	CASRSGGADNEQFF	TGCGCCAGCAGGAGCGGGGGGGCCGACAATGAGCAGTTCTTC
TRBV9	NA	NA	TRBJ1-3	CASSVTDSGNTIYF	TGTGCCAGCAGCGTAACAGACTCTGGAAACACCATATATTTT
TRBV6-6	NA	NA	TRBJ1-1	CASSYVGDTEAFF	TGTGCCAGCAGTTACGTAGGGGACACTGAAGCTTTCTTT
TRBV10-3	NA	NA	TRBJ2-1	CAISEPGMDSREQFF	TGTGCCATCAGTGAGCCGGGAATGGACAGCCGTGAGCAGTTCTTC
TRBV30	once	TRBD1	TRBJ1-6	CARATQGASGNSPLHF	TGTGCTCGAGCCACACAGGGGGCGAGCGGCAATTCACCCCTCCACTTT
TRBV5-4	NA	TRBD1	TRBJ1-3	CASSRGQGAGGNTIYF	TGTGCCAGCAGCAGGGGACAGGGGGCGGGTGGAAACACCATATATTTT
TRBV25-1	once	NA	TRBJ2-3	CASSVGGTTDTQYF	TGTGCCAGCAGTGTGGGTGGGACCACAGATACGCAGTATTTT
TRBV7-9	NA	NA	TRBJ2-4	CASSPRGLLDWGKNIQYF	TGTGCCAGCAGCCCCCGGGGATTACTCGACTGGGGAAAAAACATTCAGTACTTC
TRBV7-8	NA	NA	TRBJ1-6	CASSSGPDSPLHF	TGTGCCAGCAGCTCGGGGCCGGATTCACCCCTCCACTTT
TRBV25-1	once	NA	TRBJ1-2	CASSEYTGAGFGYTF	TGTGCCAGCAGTGAATATACGGGGGCCGGGTTTGGCTACACCTTC
TRBV5-6	NA	TRBD1	TRBJ1-2	CASSRPTGGPGYTF	TGTGCCAGCAGCAGGCCCACAGGGGGCCCTGGCTACACCTTC
TRBV2	NA	TRBD2	TRBJ2-4	CASSRASGGAIAKNIQYF	TGTGCCAGCAGTCGCGCTAGCGGGGGGGCCATAGCCAAAAACATTCAGTACTTC
TRBV5-1	once	NA	TRBJ2-2	CASSLDEARELFF	TGCGCCAGCAGCTTGGACGAAGCGCGAGAGCTGTTTTTT
TRBV7-9	NA	TRBD1	TRBJ1-4	CASSLKSGTGVNEKLFF	TGTGCCAGCAGCTTAAAGAGCGGGACAGGGGTTAATGAAAAACTGTTTTTT
TRBV18	NA	NA	TRBJ1-1	CASSPRGRTEAFF	TGTGCCAGCTCACCTCGGGGGCGGACTGAAGCTTTCTTT
TRBV5-1	once	NA	TRBJ2-5	CASRASGGETQYF	TGCGCCAGCAGGGCGTCAGGTGGGGAGACCCAGTACTTC
TRBV20-1	NA	TRBD1	TRBJ2-7	CSAKTGGEQYF	TGCAGTGCCAAGACAGGGGGCGAGCAGTACTTC
TRBV6-6	few	NA	TRBJ2-4	CASSYVGAGSIQYF	TGTGCCAGCAGTTACGTCGGGGCGGGGAGCATTCAGTACTTC
TRBV30	NA	NA	TRBJ1-5	CAWSTRGRSQPQHF	TGTGCCTGGAGTACCCGGGGCCGAAGTCAGCCCCAGCATTTT
TRBV5-8	NA	NA	TRBJ1-1	CASSLSGIPEAFF	TGTGCCAGCAGCTTATCGGGAATCCCTGAAGCTTTCTTT
TRBV6-5	NA	TRBD1	TRBJ1-4	CASSWTGPNEKLFF	TGTGCCAGCAGCTGGACAGGCCCGAATGAAAAACTGTTTTTT
TRBV19	NA	NA	TRBJ1-1	CASSIDRALLSTEAFF	TGTGCCAGTAGTATAGACAGGGCCCTCTTGAGCACTGAAGCTTTCTTT
TRBV5-6	NA	TRBD1	TRBJ1-2	CASSSDRALGYGYTF	TGTGCCAGCAGCTCTGACAGGGCCCTGGGCTATGGCTACACCTTC
TRBV2	NA	TRBD2	TRBJ2-1	CASVSTGGMNEQFF	TGTGCCAGCGTTTCGACGGGGGGGATGAATGAGCAGTTCTTC
TRBV19	once	TRBD2	TRBJ2-6	CASSRGVLSSGANVLTF	TGTGCCAGTAGTCGGGGGGTACTAAGCTCTGGGGCCAACGTCCTGACTTTC
TRBV7-6	NA	TRBD2	TRBJ2-1	CASGEGSYNEQFF	TGTGCCAGTGGGGAGGGATCCTACAATGAGCAGTTCTTC
TRBV2	NA	NA	TRBJ2-2	CASKGRENGELFF	TGTGCCAGCAAAGGCAGGGAAAACGGGGAGCTGTTTTTT
TRBV18	NA	TRBD1	TRBJ1-2	CASSPTGTDYGYTF	TGTGCCAGCTCCCCAACCGGGACAGACTATGGCTACACCTTC
TRBV2	NA	NA	TRBJ1-3	CASSQESGNTIYF	TGTGCCAGCAGTCAAGAATCCGGAAACACCATATATTTT
TRBV2	NA	NA	TRBJ1-3	CASSEASGGYSGNTIYF	TGTGCCAGCAGTGAAGCTTCGGGAGGTTATTCTGGAAACACCATATATTTT
TRBV5-4	NA	NA	TRBJ2-7	CASSPMMAPGEQYF	TGTGCCAGCAGCCCGATGATGGCACCGGGCGAGCAGTACTTC
TRBV30	NA	TRBD1	TRBJ2-7	CAWSAGTGGYEQYF	TGTGCCTGGAGTGCCGGGACAGGGGGCTACGAGCAGTACTTC
TRBV10-3	NA	TRBD1	TRBJ1-1	CAISEYGQGGTEAFF	TGTGCCATCAGTGAGTATGGACAGGGAGGAACTGAAGCTTTCTTT